The entry that follows covers one T cell receptor (beta chain) sequence. There are 18 residues in the CDR3. Losses at the gene ends were 4 bases for V and 1 base for J; bases not matched to a gene: 6. Germline values: CDR1 MGHRA, CDR2 YSYEKL. The data originate from a study of blood T cell repertoires in COVID-19. Whole-study context: COVID-19 samples from acute and convalescent phases originated in the United States, Italy and Spain. From T cells, B-cell-depleted T cells, or PBMCs came the material, which was cDNA or gDNA.

The age range of participants was about 18 to 100 years, with residence in under 25 US areas. Recovery meant two consecutive negative NP/OP PCR tests, professional clearance, or resolved symptoms. TCRdb's table, derived via immunoSEQ multiplex PCR, lists solely in-frame clones and lacks some. The table shows approximately 150,000 clones, with around four fifths occurring only once. V gene TRBV4-1 combines with J gene TRBJ2-3, with 15 bases fitting TRBD2. The TCR was taken from a middle-aged woman who had recovered from COVID-19. The specimen was PBMCs or T cells enriched from blood (not recorded which). The CDR3 region is CASSPGLAGGQGTDTQYF. CDR3 DNA sequence: TGCGCCAGCAGCCCTGGACTAGCGGGGGGGCAGGGCACAGATACGCAGTATTTT.